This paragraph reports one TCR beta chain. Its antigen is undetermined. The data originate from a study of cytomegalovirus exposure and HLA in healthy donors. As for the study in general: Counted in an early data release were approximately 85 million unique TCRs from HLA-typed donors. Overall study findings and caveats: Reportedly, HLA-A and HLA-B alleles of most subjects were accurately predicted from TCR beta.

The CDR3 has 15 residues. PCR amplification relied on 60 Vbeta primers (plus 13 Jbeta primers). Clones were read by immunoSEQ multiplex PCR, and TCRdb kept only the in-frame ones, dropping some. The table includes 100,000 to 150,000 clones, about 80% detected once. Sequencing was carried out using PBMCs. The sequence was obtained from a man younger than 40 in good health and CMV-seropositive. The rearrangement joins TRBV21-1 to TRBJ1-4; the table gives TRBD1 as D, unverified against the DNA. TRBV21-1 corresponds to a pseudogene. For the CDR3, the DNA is TGTGCCAGCAGCAAAGTTAGAATAGGGGGTGAAAAACTGTTTTTT. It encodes CASSKVRIGGEKLFF.